The next 3 T cell receptor beta chains were all read from a single sample in a study of blood T cell repertoires in COVID-19. Generated by immunoSEQ multiplex PCR, the TCRdb table keeps only in-frame clones and is missing some. Of 130,000 to 150,000 clones listed, around 87% are singletons. Sequencing used PBMCs or T cells enriched from blood (not recorded which). The origin of the receptors is a man in his 60s who had recovered from COVID-19.

J is TRBJ2-1 and V is TRBV12-5, with 11 bases that match TRBD2. The CDR3 totals 15 residues. The V gene end was trimmed by 1 base and the J gene end by 9 bases; junction bases not matched to a gene: 5. Germline-derived CDR1 and CDR2 are LGHNT and FRNRAP. The CDR3 loop is CASGLGLAGFSEQFF. The CDR3 DNA reads as TGTGCTAGTGGTTTGGGACTAGCGGGGTTCAGTGAGCAGTTCTTC.

This chain uses TRBV19 with TRBJ1-1; the D gene is possibly TRBD1 (6 bases). CDR3 size: 14 residues. Germline V gene sequence: CDR1 LNHDA, CDR2 SQIVND (reference sequence). Trimming removed 4 bases from V and 5 bases from J, with 14 bases in between. CDR3 protein: CASSTLQGVTEAFF. CDR3 coding DNA: TGTGCCAGTAGTACGTTACAGGGTGTGACTGAAGCTTTCTTT.

The chain combines TRBV11-3 with TRBJ2-7, with 7 nucleotides matching TRBD2. Germline lookup yields CDR1 SGHNT and CDR2 YENEEA. J gave up 3 bases and V 0 bases, and 8 bases lay outside the gene matches. CDR3 length: 16 amino acids. DNA of the CDR3: TGTGCCAGCAGCTTAGATTCGACTAGCCTTATCTACGAGCAGTACTTC. Translation: CASSLDSTSLIYEQYF.